A selection of T cell receptor beta chains follows, all from one sample in a study of vaccination effects on CD4 cells after COVID-19. What these receptors recognize is not known. The repertoire was sequenced with immunoSEQ multiplex PCR; TCRdb's copy has only in-frame clones and lacks some. This sample has 30,000 to 40,000 clones, with roughly two thirds found just once. The material was CD4+ T cells from PBMCs cultured with HCoV-229E spike peptides, obtained after COVID-19 vaccination. The receptors stem from a human donor who received a COVID-19 vaccine. The CDR3 runs from the conserved cysteine through the conserved F or W. The D gene is left open where the match is weak. Not all rows give a size; the values are once, few, many and, for expanded clones, a class.

D: .; size: .; J: TRBJ1-1; V: TRBV7-9; length: 14; DNA: TGTGCCAGCAGCCCTCCAGGTGGGAGCACTGAAGCTTTCTTT; CDR3: CASSPPGGSTEAFF
D: TRBD2; size: .; J: TRBJ2-1; V: TRBV7-9; length: 16; DNA: TGTGCCAGCAGCTTACGTCTAGCGGGAGCGACTAATGAGCAGTTCTTC; CDR3: CASSLRLAGATNEQFF
D: TRBD1; size: .; J: TRBJ2-7; V: TRBV11-3; length: 15; DNA: TGTGCCAGCAGCTCGGGACAGGGGCTAAGCGACGAGCAGTACTTC; CDR3: CASSSGQGLSDEQYF
D: TRBD2; size: .; J: TRBJ2-1; V: TRBV10-2; length: 16; DNA: TGCGCCAGCAGTGACCTAGCGGGAACAGCCTACAATGAGCAGTTCTTC; CDR3: CASSDLAGTAYNEQFF
D: .; size: .; J: TRBJ1-1; V: TRBV10-3; length: 14; DNA: TGTGCCATCAGTGAGGACAGAAAGAACACTGAAGCTTTCTTT; CDR3: CAISEDRKNTEAFF
D: TRBD2; size: few; J: TRBJ2-5; V: TRBV7-9; length: 17; DNA: TGTGCCAGCATTCCCGGACTAGCGGGGGCGCCGATGGAGACCCAGTACTTC; CDR3: CASIPGLAGAPMETQYF
D: TRBD2; size: few; J: TRBJ2-4; V: TRBV2; length: 12; DNA: TGTGCCAGCACAGCGGGACGAAACATTCAGTACTTC; CDR3: CASTAGRNIQYF
D: TRBD1; size: once; J: TRBJ1-2; V: TRBV29-1; length: 15; DNA: TGCAGCGTGGCGACAGGGGCCTCAGCTAACTATGGCTACACCTTC; CDR3: CSVATGASANYGYTF
D: TRBD2; size: .; J: TRBJ2-7; V: TRBV3-1/TRBV3-2; length: 14; DNA: TGTGCCAGCAGCAGCGGACTAGCGGGGGTCGAGCAGTACTTC; CDR3: CASSSGLAGVEQYF
D: TRBD1; size: .; J: TRBJ2-7; V: TRBV5-1; length: 14; DNA: TGCGCCAGCAGCCTACGGACAGGGGCCTACGAGCAGTACTTC; CDR3: CASSLRTGAYEQYF
D: .; size: few; J: TRBJ1-3; V: TRBV6-5; length: 16; DNA: TGTGCCAGCAGTTACTCGGTGGTCGGGCACGGAAACACCATATATTTT; CDR3: CASSYSVVGHGNTIYF
D: .; size: .; J: TRBJ1-2; V: TRBV6-1; length: 15; DNA: TGTGCCAGCAGTGAAGCTCCCCTTTTGGGCTATGGCTACACCTTC; CDR3: CASSEAPLLGYGYTF
D: .; size: .; J: TRBJ1-2; V: TRBV30; length: 13; DNA: TGTGCCTGGAACGGCCGCCGCAAATATGGCTACACCTTC; CDR3: CAWNGRRKYGYTF
D: .; size: .; J: TRBJ2-7; V: TRBV12-1; length: 17; DNA: TGTGCCAGCAGTACCCTCAATAGCGGGAGTGTTGAAGGCGAGCAGTACTTC; CDR3: CASSTLNSGSVEGEQYF
D: TRBD2; size: .; J: TRBJ2-5; V: TRBV5-1; length: 19; DNA: TGCGCCAGCAGCTTGTTACCGGGACTAGCGGGAGGAATCCAAGAGACCCAGTACTTC; CDR3: CASSLLPGLAGGIQETQYF
D: TRBD2; size: .; J: TRBJ2-7; V: TRBV13; length: 16; DNA: TGTGCCAGCAGCCAACTAAGCGGGAGGGGCTCGAACGAGCAGTACTTC; CDR3: CASSQLSGRGSNEQYF
D: .; size: few; J: TRBJ2-6; V: TRBV3-1/TRBV3-2; length: 17; DNA: TGTGCCAGCAGGCGGGACAGTTCTTTCTCTGGGGCCAACGTCCTGACTTTC; CDR3: CASRRDSSFSGANVLTF
D: TRBD2; size: .; J: TRBJ2-7; V: TRBV6-6; length: 13; DNA: TGTGCCACCGGGACTAGCGGGAAGTACGAGCAGTACTTC; CDR3: CATGTSGKYEQYF
D: .; size: .; J: TRBJ1-2; V: TRBV5-1; length: 13; DNA: TGCGCCAGCAGCCCCCGGCGGGGGGATGGCTACACCTTC; CDR3: CASSPRRGDGYTF
D: TRBD2; size: .; J: TRBJ2-3; V: TRBV5-6; length: 16; DNA: TGTGCCAGCAGCTTCACTAGCGGGGGGGCGAGGGATACGCAGTATTTT; CDR3: CASSFTSGGARDTQYF
D: .; size: few; J: TRBJ1-1; V: TRBV3-1/TRBV3-2; length: 12; DNA: TGTGCCAGCAGCCAAGATCAAAACCTGGCTTTCTTT; CDR3: CASSQDQNLAFF
D: .; size: .; J: TRBJ1-4; V: TRBV5-1; length: 14; DNA: TGCGCCAGCAGCTTGGGTCCGGGAAATGAAAAACTGTTTTTT; CDR3: CASSLGPGNEKLFF
D: .; size: once; J: TRBJ2-5; V: TRBV2; length: 13; DNA: TGTGCCAGCAGTGAGCTGGAATTGGAGACCCAGTACTTC; CDR3: CASSELELETQYF
D: .; size: .; J: TRBJ1-4; V: TRBV13; length: 15; DNA: TGTGCCAGCAAAAAAGCCGGGCACTCGACTGAAAAACTGTTTTTT; CDR3: CASKKAGHSTEKLFF
D: TRBD1; size: .; J: TRBJ2-3; V: TRBV6-5; length: 15; DNA: TGTGCCAGGTTACAGGGGATAGACGAGACAGATACGCAGTATTTT; CDR3: CARLQGIDETDTQYF
D: TRBD1; size: .; J: TRBJ2-1; V: TRBV5-1; length: 16; DNA: TGCGCCAGCAGCTTGATACAGGGGGGCTCCTACAATGAGCAGTTCTTC; CDR3: CASSLIQGGSYNEQFF
D: .; size: .; J: TRBJ1-1; V: TRBV5-1; length: 15; DNA: TGCGCCAGCAGCTTGGGACACTCCACAAACACTGAAGCTTTCTTT; CDR3: CASSLGHSTNTEAFF
D: .; size: .; J: TRBJ1-1; V: TRBV11-2; length: 15; DNA: TGTGCCAGCAGCTCACCGGGCCGGGGACGCACTGAAGCTTTCTTT; CDR3: CASSSPGRGRTEAFF